This T cell receptor (beta chain) came from a study of shared clonotypes between healthy human individuals. This CDR3 spans 16 amino acids. Trimming cost V 4 bases and J 0 bases, with 16 bases left between them. Germline loops: CDR1 LNHDA, CDR2 SQIVND (reference sequence). Sequenced by immunoSEQ multiplex PCR; TCRdb stores in-frame clones only, minus some. The sample lists roughly 1,100,000 clones; roughly 75% were seen once. Sequences were obtained from memory CD4+ T cells sorted from blood. The sample's subset: CD45RA-negative fraction. The receptor was derived from a young man in good health. The chain uses TRBV19 and TRBJ2-7, with a tentative D call TRBD2 (6 bases). The chain's CDR3 is CASSTQWAGSSYEQYF. CDR3 DNA sequence: TGTGCCAGTAGTACCCAATGGGCGGGATCCTCCTACGAGCAGTACTTC.